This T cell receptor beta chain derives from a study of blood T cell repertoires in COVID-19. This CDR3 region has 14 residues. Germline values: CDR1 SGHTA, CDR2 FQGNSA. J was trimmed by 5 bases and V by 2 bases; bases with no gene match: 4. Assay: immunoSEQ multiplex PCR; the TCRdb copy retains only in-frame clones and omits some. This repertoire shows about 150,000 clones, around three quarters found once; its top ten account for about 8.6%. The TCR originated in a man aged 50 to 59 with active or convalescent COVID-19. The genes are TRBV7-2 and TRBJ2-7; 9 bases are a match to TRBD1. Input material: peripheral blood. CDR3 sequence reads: CASSLITGGNEQYF. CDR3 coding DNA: TGTGCCAGCAGCTTAATAACAGGGGGCAACGAGCAGTACTTC.